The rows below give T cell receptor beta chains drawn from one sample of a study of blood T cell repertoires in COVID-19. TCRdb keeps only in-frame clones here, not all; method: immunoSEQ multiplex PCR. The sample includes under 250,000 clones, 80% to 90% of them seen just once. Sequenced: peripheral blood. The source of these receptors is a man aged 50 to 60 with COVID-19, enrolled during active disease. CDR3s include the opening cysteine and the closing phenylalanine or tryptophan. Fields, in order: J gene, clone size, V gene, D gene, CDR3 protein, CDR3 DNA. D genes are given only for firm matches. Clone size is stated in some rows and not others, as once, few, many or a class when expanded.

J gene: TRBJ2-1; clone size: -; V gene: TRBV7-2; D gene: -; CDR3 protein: CASSTERAAVGEQFF; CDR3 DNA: TGTGCCAGCAGCACAGAGAGGGCCGCGGTGGGTGAGCAGTTCTTC
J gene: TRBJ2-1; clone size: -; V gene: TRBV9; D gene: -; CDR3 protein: CASSGIGGDGNEQFF; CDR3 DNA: TGTGCCAGCAGCGGAATTGGCGGCGATGGCAATGAGCAGTTCTTC
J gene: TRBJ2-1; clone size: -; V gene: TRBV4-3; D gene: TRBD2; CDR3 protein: CASSQGLAGRKLNEQFF; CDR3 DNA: TGCGCCAGCAGCCAAGGACTAGCGGGGCGCAAACTCAATGAGCAGTTCTTC
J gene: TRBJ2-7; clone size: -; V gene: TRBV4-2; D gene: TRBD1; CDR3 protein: CASSQEGQASYEQYF; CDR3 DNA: TGTGCCAGCAGCCAAGAGGGACAGGCTTCCTACGAGCAGTACTTC
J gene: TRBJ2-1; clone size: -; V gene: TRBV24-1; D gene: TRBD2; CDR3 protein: CATSDPQREGRDEQFF; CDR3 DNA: TGTGCCACCAGTGATCCCCAGCGGGAGGGCCGGGATGAGCAGTTCTTC
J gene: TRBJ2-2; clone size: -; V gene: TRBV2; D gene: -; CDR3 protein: CASKGGSANTGELFF; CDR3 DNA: TGTGCCAGCAAAGGGGGTTCCGCGAACACCGGGGAGCTGTTTTTT
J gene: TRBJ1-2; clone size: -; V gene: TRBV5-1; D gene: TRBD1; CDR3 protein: CASSGTGVGYGYTF; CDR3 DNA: TGCGCCAGCAGCGGGACAGGGGTCGGCTATGGCTACACCTTC
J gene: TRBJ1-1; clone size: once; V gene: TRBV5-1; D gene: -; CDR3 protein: CASSQAAGVGMNTEAFF; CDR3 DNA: TGCGCCAGCAGCCAGGCGGCAGGGGTTGGAATGAACACTGAAGCTTTCTTT
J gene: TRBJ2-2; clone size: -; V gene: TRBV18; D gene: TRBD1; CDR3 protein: CASSLNWDSSTGELFF; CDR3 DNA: TGTGCCAGCTCACTAAACTGGGACAGTTCCACCGGGGAGCTGTTTTTT
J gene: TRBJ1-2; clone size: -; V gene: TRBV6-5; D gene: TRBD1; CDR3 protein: CASTQDRDHYGYTF; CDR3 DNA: TGTGCCAGCACCCAAGACAGGGACCACTATGGCTACACCTTC
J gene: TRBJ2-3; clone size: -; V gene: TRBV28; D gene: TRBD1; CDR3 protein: CASRTGTGGSDTQYF; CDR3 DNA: TGTGCCAGCAGAACCGGGACAGGGGGATCAGATACGCAGTATTTT
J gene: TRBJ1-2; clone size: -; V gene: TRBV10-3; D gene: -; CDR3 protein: CAISPGRNDYGYTF; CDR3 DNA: TGTGCCATCAGCCCCGGCAGGAATGACTATGGCTACACCTTC
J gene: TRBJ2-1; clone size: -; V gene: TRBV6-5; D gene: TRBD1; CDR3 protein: CASSYRTGNHEQFF; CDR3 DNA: TGTGCCAGCAGTTACCGGACAGGGAACCATGAGCAGTTCTTC
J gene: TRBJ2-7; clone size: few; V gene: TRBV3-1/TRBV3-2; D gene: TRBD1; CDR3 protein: CASSPRTGGAEQYF; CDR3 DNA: TGTGCCAGCAGCCCCCGGACAGGGGGAGCCGAGCAGTACTTC
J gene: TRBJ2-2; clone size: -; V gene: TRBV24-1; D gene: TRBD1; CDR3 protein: CATSAQGYTGELFF; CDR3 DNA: TGTGCCACCAGTGCACAGGGGTACACCGGGGAGCTGTTTTTT
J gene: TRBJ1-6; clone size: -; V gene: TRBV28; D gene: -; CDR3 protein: CASSYIDSQVSPLHF; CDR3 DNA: TGTGCCAGCAGCTACATCGACAGCCAGGTTTCACCCCTCCACTTT
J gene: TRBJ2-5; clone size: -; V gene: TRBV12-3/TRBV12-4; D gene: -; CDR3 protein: CASTALGRETQYF; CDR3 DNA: TGTGCCAGCACCGCCCTGGGCCGGGAGACCCAGTACTTC
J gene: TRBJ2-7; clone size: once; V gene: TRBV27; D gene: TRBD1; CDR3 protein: CASSDRGPYEQYF; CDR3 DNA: TGTGCCAGCAGTGACAGGGGCCCCTACGAGCAGTACTTC
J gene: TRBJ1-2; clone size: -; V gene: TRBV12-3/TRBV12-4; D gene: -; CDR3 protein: CASTLQGFYGYTF; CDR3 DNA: TGTGCCAGCACCCTTCAGGGTTTCTATGGCTACACCTTC
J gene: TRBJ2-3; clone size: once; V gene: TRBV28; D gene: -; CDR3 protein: CASSLAGYRGTDTQYF; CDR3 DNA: TGTGCCAGCAGCCTGGCGGGCTACCGGGGCACAGATACGCAGTATTTT
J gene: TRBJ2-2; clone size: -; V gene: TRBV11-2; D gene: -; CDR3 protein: CASSPDFSGELFF; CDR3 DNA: TGTGCCAGCAGCCCCGACTTTTCCGGGGAGCTGTTTTTT
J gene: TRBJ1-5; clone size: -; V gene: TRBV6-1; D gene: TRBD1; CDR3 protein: CASSESGTGGIKPQHF; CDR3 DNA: TGTGCCAGCAGTGAATCCGGGACAGGGGGTATTAAGCCCCAGCATTTT
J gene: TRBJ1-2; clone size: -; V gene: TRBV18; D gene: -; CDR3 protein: CASSPRDTEFYGYTF; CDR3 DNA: TGTGCCAGCTCACCAAGGGACACGGAATTCTATGGCTACACCTTC
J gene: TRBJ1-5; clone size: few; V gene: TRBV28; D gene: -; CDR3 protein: CASSPQGQPQHF; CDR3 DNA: TGTGCCAGCAGCCCCCAGGGACAGCCCCAGCATTTT
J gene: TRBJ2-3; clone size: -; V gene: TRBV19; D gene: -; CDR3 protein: CASKVASSADTQYF; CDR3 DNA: TGTGCCAGTAAGGTCGCTAGTTCCGCAGATACGCAGTATTTT
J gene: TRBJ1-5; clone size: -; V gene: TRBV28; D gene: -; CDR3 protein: CASSLTFESGQPQHF; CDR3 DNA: TGTGCCAGCAGTTTAACCTTCGAGTCAGGTCAGCCCCAGCATTTT
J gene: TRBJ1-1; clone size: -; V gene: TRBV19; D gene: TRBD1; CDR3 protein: CASSSAGGAEAFF; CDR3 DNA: TGTGCCAGTAGTTCCGCAGGGGGCGCGGAAGCTTTCTTT
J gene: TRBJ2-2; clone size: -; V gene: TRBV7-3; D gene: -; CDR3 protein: CASSTGNTGELFF; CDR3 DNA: TGTGCCAGCAGCACAGGGAACACCGGGGAGCTGTTTTTT
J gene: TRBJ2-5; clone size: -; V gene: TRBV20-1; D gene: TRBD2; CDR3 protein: CSASRLTSGVQETQYF; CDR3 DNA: TGCAGTGCTAGTAGGTTGACTAGCGGGGTCCAAGAGACCCAGTACTTC
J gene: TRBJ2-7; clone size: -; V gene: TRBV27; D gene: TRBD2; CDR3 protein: CASSTRTSAIYEQYF; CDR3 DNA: TGTGCCAGCAGTACGAGGACTAGCGCGATCTACGAGCAGTACTTC
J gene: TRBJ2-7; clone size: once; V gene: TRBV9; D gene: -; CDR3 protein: CASSEGLWQYF; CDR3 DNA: TGTGCCAGCAGCGAAGGACTTTGGCAGTACTTC
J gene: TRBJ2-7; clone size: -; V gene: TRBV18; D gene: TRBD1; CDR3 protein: CASSPSGTGTAPYEQYF; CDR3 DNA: TGTGCCAGCTCACCATCCGGGACAGGGACGGCCCCCTACGAGCAGTACTTC
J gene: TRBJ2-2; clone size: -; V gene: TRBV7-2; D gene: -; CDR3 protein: CASSLSGSTGELFF; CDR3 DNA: TGTGCCAGCAGCTTATCGGGTTCCACCGGGGAGCTGTTTTTT
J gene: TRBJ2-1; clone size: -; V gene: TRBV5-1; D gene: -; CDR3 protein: CASSLGGYNEQFF; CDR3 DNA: TGCGCCAGCAGCTTGGGCGGCTACAATGAGCAGTTCTTC
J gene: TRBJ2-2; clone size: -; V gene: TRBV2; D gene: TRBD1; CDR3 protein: CASSRDRATGELFF; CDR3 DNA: TGTGCCAGCAGTCGGGACAGGGCCACCGGGGAGCTGTTTTTT
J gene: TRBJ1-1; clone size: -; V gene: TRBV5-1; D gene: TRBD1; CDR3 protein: CASSYGTDTEAFF; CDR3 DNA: TGCGCCAGCAGCTATGGGACAGACACTGAAGCTTTCTTT
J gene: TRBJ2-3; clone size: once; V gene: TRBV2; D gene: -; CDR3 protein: CASRPRGGTDTQYF; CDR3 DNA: TGTGCCAGCAGACCCAGGGGGGGCACAGATACGCAGTATTTT
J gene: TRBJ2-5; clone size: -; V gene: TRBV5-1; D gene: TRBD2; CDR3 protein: CASSEAGPKETQYF; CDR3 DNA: TGCGCCAGCAGCGAAGCGGGGCCAAAAGAGACCCAGTACTTC
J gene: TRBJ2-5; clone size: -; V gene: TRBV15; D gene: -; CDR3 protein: CATSSLQGVETQYF; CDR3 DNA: TGTGCCACCAGCAGTCTACAGGGAGTAGAGACCCAGTACTTC
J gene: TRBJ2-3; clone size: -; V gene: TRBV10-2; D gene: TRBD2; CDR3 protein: CASSPTSGNTDTQYF; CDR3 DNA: TGCGCCAGCAGCCCGACTAGCGGGAATACAGATACGCAGTATTTT
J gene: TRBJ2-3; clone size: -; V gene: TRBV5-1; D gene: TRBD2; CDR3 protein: CASSGISSGGTDTQYF; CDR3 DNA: TGCGCCAGCAGCGGGATAAGTAGCGGGGGAACAGATACGCAGTATTTT
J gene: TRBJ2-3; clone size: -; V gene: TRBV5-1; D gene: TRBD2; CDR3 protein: CASSFLAGVQDTQYF; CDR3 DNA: TGCGCCAGCAGCTTTCTAGCGGGAGTGCAAGATACGCAGTATTTT
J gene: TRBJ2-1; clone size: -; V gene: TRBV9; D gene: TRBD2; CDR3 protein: CASSAGTSGRNEQFF; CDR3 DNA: TGTGCCAGCAGCGCCGGGACTAGCGGGAGGAATGAGCAGTTCTTC
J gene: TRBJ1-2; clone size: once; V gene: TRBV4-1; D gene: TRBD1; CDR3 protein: CASSQKPITGENGYTF; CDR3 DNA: TGCGCCAGCAGCCAAAAACCTATTACAGGGGAGAATGGCTACACCTTC
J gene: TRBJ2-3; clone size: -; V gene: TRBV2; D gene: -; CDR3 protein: CASSEAREGTQYF; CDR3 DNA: TGTGCCAGCAGTGAAGCAAGAGAGGGCACGCAGTATTTT
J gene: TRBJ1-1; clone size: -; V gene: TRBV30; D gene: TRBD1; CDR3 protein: CASTTGIKNTEAFF; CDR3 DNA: TGTGCCTCCACGACAGGGATTAAGAACACTGAAGCTTTCTTT
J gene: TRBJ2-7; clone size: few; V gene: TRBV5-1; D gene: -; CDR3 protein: CASSLDVAGLYEQYF; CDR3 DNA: TGCGCCAGCAGCTTGGACGTTGCGGGTCTTTACGAGCAGTACTTC
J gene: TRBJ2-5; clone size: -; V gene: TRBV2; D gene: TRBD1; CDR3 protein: CASSVGQGGTQYF; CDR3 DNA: TGTGCCAGCAGTGTAGGACAGGGTGGGACCCAGTACTTC
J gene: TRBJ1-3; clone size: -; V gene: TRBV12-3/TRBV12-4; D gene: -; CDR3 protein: CASSFDFGNTIYF; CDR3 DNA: TGTGCCAGCAGTTTTGACTTTGGAAACACCATATATTTT